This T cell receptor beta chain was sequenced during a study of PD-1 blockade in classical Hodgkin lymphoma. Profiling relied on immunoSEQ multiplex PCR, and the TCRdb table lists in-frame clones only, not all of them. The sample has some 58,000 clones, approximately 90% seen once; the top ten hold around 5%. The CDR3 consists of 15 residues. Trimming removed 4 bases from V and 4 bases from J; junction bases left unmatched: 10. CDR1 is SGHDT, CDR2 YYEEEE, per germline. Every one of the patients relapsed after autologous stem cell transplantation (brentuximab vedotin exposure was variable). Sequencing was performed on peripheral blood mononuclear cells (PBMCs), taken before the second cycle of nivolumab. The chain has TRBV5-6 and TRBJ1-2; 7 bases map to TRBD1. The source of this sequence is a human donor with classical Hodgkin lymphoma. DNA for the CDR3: TGTGCCAGCAGCCCGACAGGGATACGGACCTATGGCTACACCTTC. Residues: CASSPTGIRTYGYTF.